Given below is one T cell receptor beta chain in context. As yet, its antigen is unknown. The same CDR3 is also encoded by other DNA sequences in this sample. Use of 60 Vbeta and 13 Jbeta primers characterized the PCR. Clones were read by immunoSEQ multiplex PCR, and TCRdb kept only the in-frame ones, dropping some. The table records some 140,000 clones, roughly three quarters of them present only once. The data originate from a study of cytomegalovirus exposure and HLA in healthy donors. Overall study results and limits: When a later analysis was performed, an Asian-associated ancestry cluster reportedly had fewer N-insertions than the approximately 700-donor mean. HLA allele associations emerged for around 16,000 TCR beta sequences in a later analysis, at 0.05 false discovery rate. In a later analysis, a missense DCLRE1C variant was linked to TCR beta V- and J-gene trimming. High sensitivity and specificity were reportedly achieved when the classifier diagnosed cytomegalovirus status.

Germline V gene sequence: CDR1 SGDLS, CDR2 YYNGEE. The CDR3 contains 15 residues. The V gene lost 4 bases and the J gene lost 5 bases, with 18 bases spanning the gap. The rearrangement joins TRBV9 to TRBJ1-1, with D maybe TRBD1 (6 bases). Sequencing input: PBMCs. This clonotype was sampled from a man between 18 and 29 years old in good health and CMV-seronegative. The CDR3 DNA reads as TGTGCCAGCAGCCCAACGGACAGTTTGGGGACTGAAGCTTTCTTT. It is translated as CASSPTDSLGTEAFF.